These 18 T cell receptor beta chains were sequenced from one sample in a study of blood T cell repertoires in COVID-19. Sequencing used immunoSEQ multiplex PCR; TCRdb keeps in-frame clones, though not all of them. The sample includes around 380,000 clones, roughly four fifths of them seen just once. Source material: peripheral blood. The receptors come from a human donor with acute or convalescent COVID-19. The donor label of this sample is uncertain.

Here the CDR3 DNA reads TGTGCCACCAGCCCGGACAGGGACGATGAGCAGTTCTTC. This translates into CATSPDRDDEQFF. The chain combines TRBV15 with TRBJ2-1; TRBD1 agrees at 8 bases. The CDR3 consists of 13 residues. The V gene's germline CDR1 is LNHNV and CDR2 YYDKDF (reference sequence). J was trimmed by 8 bases and V by 5 bases; bases with no gene match: 5.

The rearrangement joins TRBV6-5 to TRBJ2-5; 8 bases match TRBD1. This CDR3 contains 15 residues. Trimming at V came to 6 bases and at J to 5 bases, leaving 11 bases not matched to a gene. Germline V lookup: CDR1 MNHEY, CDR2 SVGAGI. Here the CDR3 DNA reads TGTGCCAGCAGCCCCGACAGGGGTTTTTCGGAGACCCAGTACTTC. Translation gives CASSPDRGFSETQYF.

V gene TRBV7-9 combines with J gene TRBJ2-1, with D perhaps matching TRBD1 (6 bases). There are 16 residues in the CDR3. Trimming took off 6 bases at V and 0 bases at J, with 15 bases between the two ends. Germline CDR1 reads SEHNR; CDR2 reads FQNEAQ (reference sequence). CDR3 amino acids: CASRRPQGSSYNEQFF. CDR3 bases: TGTGCCAGCAGGCGACCCCAGGGGAGCTCCTACAATGAGCAGTTCTTC.

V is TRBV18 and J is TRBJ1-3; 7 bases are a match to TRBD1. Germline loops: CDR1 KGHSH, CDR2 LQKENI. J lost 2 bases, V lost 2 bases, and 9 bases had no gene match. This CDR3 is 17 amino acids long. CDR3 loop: CASSPGTARTTGNTIYF. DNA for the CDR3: TGTGCCAGCTCACCAGGGACAGCCAGGACCACTGGAAACACCATATATTTT.

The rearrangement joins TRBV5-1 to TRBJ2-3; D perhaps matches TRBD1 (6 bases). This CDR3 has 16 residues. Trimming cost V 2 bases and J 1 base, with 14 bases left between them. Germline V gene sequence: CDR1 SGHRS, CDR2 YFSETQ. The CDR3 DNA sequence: TGCGCCAGCAGCTTCTCCACGAACAGGGGCACAGATACGCAGTATTTT. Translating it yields CASSFSTNRGTDTQYF. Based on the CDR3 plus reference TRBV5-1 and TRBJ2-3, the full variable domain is KAGVTQTPRYLIKTRGQQVTLSCSPISGHRSVSWYQQTPGQGLQFLFEYFSETQRNKGNFPGRFSGRQFSNSRSEMNVSTLELGDSALYLCASSFSTNRGTDTQYFGPGTRLTVL.

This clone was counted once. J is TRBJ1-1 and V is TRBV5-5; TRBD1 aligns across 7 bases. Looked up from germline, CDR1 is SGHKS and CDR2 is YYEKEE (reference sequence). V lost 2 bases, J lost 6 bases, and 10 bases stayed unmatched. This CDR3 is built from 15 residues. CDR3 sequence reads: CASSFQRQGRAEAFF. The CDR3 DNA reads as TGTGCCAGCAGCTTTCAACGACAGGGAAGGGCTGAAGCTTTCTTT.

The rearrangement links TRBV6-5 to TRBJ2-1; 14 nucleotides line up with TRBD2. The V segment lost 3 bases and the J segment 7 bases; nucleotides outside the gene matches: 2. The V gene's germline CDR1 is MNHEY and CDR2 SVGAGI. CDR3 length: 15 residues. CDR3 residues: CASSYGTSGSNEQFF. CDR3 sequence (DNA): TGTGCCAGCAGTTATGGGACTAGCGGGAGTAATGAGCAGTTCTTC.

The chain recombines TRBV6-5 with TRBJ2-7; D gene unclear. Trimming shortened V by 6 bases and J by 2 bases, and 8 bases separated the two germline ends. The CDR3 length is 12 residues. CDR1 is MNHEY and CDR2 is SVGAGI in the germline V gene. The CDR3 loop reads CASSRVPYEQYF. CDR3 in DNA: TGTGCCAGCAGCCGGGTCCCCTACGAGCAGTACTTC.

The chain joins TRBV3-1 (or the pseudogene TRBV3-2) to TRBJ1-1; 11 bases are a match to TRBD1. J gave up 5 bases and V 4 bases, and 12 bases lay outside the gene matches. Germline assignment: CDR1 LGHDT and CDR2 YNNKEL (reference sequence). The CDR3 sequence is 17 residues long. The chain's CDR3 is CASSPTGTGGFGTEAFF. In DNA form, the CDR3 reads TGTGCCAGCAGCCCCACCGGGACAGGGGGATTTGGAACTGAAGCTTTCTTT.

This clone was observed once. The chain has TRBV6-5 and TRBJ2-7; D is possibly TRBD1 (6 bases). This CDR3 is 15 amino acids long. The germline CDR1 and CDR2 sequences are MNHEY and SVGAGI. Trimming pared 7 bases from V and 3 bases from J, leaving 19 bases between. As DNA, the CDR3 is TGTGCCAGCATTAGACGACAGGATCTCAGCTACGAGCAGTACTTC. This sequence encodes CASIRRQDLSYEQYF.

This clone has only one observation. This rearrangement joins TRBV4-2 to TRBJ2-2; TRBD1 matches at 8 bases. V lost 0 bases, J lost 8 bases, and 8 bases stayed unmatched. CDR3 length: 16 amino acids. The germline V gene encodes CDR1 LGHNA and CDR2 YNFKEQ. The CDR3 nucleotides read TGTGCCAGCAGCCAAGAGGCAGGGGGCTTTGTGGGGGAGCTGTTTTTT. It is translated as CASSQEAGGFVGELFF.

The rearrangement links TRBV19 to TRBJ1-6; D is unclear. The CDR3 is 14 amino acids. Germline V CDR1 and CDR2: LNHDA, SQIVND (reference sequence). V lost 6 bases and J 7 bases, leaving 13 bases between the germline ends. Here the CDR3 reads CASRTNRENSPLHF. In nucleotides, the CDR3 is TGTGCCAGTAGGACTAATCGGGAGAATTCACCCCTCCACTTT.

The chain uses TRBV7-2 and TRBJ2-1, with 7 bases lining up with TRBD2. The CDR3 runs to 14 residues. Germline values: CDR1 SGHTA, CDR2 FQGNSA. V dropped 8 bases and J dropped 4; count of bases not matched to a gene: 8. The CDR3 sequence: CASRRDYKYNEQFF. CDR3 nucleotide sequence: TGTGCCAGCCGCCGGGACTACAAGTACAATGAGCAGTTCTTC.

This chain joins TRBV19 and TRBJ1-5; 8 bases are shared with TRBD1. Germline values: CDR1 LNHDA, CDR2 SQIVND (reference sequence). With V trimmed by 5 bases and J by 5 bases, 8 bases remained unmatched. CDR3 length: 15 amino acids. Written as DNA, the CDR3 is TGTGCCAGTAGTCCTGACAGGGGCCCCGATCAGCCCCAGCATTTT. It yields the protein CASSPDRGPDQPQHF.

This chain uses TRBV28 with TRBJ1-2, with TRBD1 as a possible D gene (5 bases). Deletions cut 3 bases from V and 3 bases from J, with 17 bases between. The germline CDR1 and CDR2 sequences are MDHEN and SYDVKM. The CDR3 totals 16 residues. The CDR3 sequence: CASSFHRNTYYYGYTF. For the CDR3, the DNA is TGTGCCAGCAGTTTTCACAGGAACACTTACTACTATGGCTACACCTTC.

CDR3 loop: CASSPGGGPQHF. The CDR3 nucleotides are TGTGCCAGCTCACCAGGGGGGGGTCCACAGCATTTT. This rearrangement joins TRBV18 to TRBJ1-5; possibly TRBD1 for D (5 bases). V lost 2 bases, J lost 13 bases, and 12 bases lay in between. The CDR3 extends over 12 amino acids. Germline V gives CDR1 KGHSH, CDR2 LQKENI.

CDR3 DNA: TGTGCCGTTCGCCTAGCGGGGGTCCCCACCGGGGAGCTGTTTTTT. It yields the protein CAVRLAGVPTGELFF. This sequence joins TRBV6-5 and TRBJ2-2; TRBD2 matches 10 bases. Germline V CDR1 and CDR2: MNHEY, SVGAGI. The ends lost 11 bases at V and 4 bases at J; junction bases unmatched: 10. This CDR3 is built from 15 residues.

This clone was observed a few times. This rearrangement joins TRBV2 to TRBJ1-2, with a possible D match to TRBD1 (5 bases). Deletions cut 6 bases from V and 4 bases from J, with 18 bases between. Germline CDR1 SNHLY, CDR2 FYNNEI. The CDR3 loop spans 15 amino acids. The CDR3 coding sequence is TGTGCCAGCAGGATACCGATAACAGGCATCTATGGCTACACCTTC. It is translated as CASRIPITGIYGYTF.